These 29 T cell receptor beta chains were sequenced from one sample in a study of T-cell reconstitution after alpha-beta-depleted transplantation in children. Unique molecular identifiers featured in how the TCRbeta library was prepared. TCRdb re-derived calls from the PCR reads in MiXCR, one entry per CDR3 protein. The table records about 830,000 distinct CDR3 sequences, less than 20% of them present only once. The sample was PBMCs, mostly from graft donor cells, taken 360 days after TCRalphabeta/CD19-depleted stem cell transplant. The receptor set was obtained from a male patient between 5 and 17 years old who had a stem cell transplant for acute lymphoblastic leukemia, so the T cells may come from the graft donor.

The rearrangement joins TRBV5-1 to TRBJ2-7; TRBD2 matches 9 bases. With 0 bases clipped from V and 2 bases from J, the junction kept 3 bases outside the gene matches. Germline CDR1 SGHRS, CDR2 YFSETQ. The CDR3 totals 15 residues. This chain's CDR3 is CASSLETSGPYEQYF. CDR3 DNA sequence: TGCGCCAGCAGCTTGGAAACTAGCGGGCCCTACGAGCAGTACTTC.

V usage is TRBV11-2 and J usage is TRBJ2-5; 11 nucleotides line up with TRBD2. This CDR3 region has 16 residues. The V gene's germline CDR1 is SGHAT and CDR2 FQNNGV. The J segment lost 7 bases and the V segment lost 5 bases, leaving 12 bases of the junction unmatched. Here the CDR3 reads CASSRMTSGIKRTQYF. CDR3 DNA: TGTGCCAGCAGCCGGATGACTAGCGGGATTAAGAGGACCCAGTACTTC.

Here the CDR3 reads CASTPERGARITEAFF. In DNA form, the CDR3 reads TGTGCCAGCACGCCTGAACGGGGGGCGAGAATCACTGAAGCTTTCTTT. The chain uses TRBV2 and TRBJ1-1; D may be TRBD1 (6 bases). The CDR3 totals 16 residues. Germline V lookup: CDR1 SNHLY, CDR2 FYNNEI. Trimming left V 7 bases short and J 4 bases short, with 22 bases between.

This clonotype was seen just once. The chain has TRBV7-6 and TRBJ2-1, with 11 bases lining up with TRBD2. The CDR3 loop spans 18 amino acids. CDR1 is SGHVS, CDR2 FNYEAQ, per germline. V was pared by 5 bases and J by 4 bases, with 13 bases of the junction left unmatched. The CDR3 bases are TGTGCCAGCAGCGCGGGACTAGCGGCGTCTGACTATTACAATGAGCAGTTCTTC. It yields the protein CASSAGLAASDYYNEQFF.

The gene calls are TRBV20-1 and TRBJ2-1, with 7 bases that match TRBD2. Germline-derived CDR1 and CDR2 are DFQATT and SNEGSKA (reference sequence). The ends lost 5 bases at V and 3 bases at J; junction bases unmatched: 4. The CDR3 extends over 13 amino acids. CDR3 loop: CSAYQRDYNEQFF. The CDR3 DNA is TGCAGTGCTTATCAGCGGGACTACAATGAGCAGTTCTTC.

This clonotype has only a few counts. This chain joins TRBV18 and TRBJ2-3; 7 nucleotides line up with TRBD2. The CDR3 is made up of 17 amino acids. Germline V lookup: CDR1 KGHSH, CDR2 LQKENI. Trimming took 2 bases from V and 3 from J; bases not matched to a gene: 11. CDR3 nucleotides: TGTGCCAGCTCACCAACCCTAGCGGATTTTGGGACAGATACGCAGTATTTT. This encodes CASSPTLADFGTDTQYF.

The chain links TRBV24-1 to TRBJ2-1; D may be TRBD1 or TRBD2 (5 bases each). The V gene lost 4 bases and the J gene lost 0 bases, with 15 bases spanning the gap. The CDR3 is 17 amino acids. CDR1 is KGHDR, CDR2 SFDVKD, per germline. CDR3 sequence: CATSEGTWESSYNEQFF. The CDR3 DNA follows: TGTGCCACCAGTGAGGGGACGTGGGAGAGCTCCTACAATGAGCAGTTCTTC.

The rearrangement joins TRBV25-1 to TRBJ2-7; D is ambiguous. The CDR3 has 11 amino acids. Trimming removed 4 bases from V and 6 bases from J, with 7 bases in between. Germline CDR1 and CDR2: MGHDK and SYGVNS. The CDR3 loop is CASSGQTEQYF. The CDR3 region has the DNA TGTGCCAGCAGTGGTCAAACCGAGCAGTACTTC.

The CDR3 is CASSYSSGGQQEFYEQFF. CDR3 nucleotide sequence: TGTGCCAGCAGTTACTCGAGCGGGGGTCAGCAGGAGTTCTATGAGCAGTTCTTC. The chain carries TRBV6-2 or TRBV6-3 and TRBJ2-1; the match to TRBD2 covers 8 bases. The germline V gene has CDR1 MNHEY and CDR2 SVGEGT. V trimming: 0 bases; J trimming: 8 bases; junction bases outside the gene matches: 15. The CDR3 runs to 18 residues.

This clonotype was detected only a few times. V and J are TRBV5-6 and TRBJ2-7; TRBD2 matches at 8 bases. The CDR3 has 14 amino acids. Germline trimming cut 5 bases from V and 3 bases from J; bases unmatched to any gene: 7. Germline V gives CDR1 SGHDT, CDR2 YYEEEE. The CDR3 reads CASSSVTSVYEQYF. Here the CDR3 DNA reads TGTGCCAGCAGTTCTGTGACTAGCGTCTACGAGCAGTACTTC.

This clonotype has a handful of counts. The chain is built from TRBV4-1 and TRBJ2-3; tentative D call: TRBD2 (6 bases). V was clipped by 4 bases and J by 0 bases, with 11 bases between them. The CDR3 has 15 residues. Germline V gene data show CDR1 as MGHRA and CDR2 as YSYEKL. The CDR3 spells CASSRTIGSTDTQYF. DNA for the CDR3: TGCGCCAGCAGCCGGACTATAGGAAGCACAGATACGCAGTATTTT.

This clonotype showed up just a few times. This chain joins TRBV5-1 and TRBJ2-3, with TRBD1 matching 12 bases. The CDR3 totals 18 residues. Germline CDR1 and CDR2: SGHRS and YFSETQ. The V and J ends lost 0 bases and 5 bases, in that order; junction bases with no gene match: 10. This CDR3 reads CASSLAQGDRGRLDTQYF. CDR3 nucleotide sequence: TGCGCCAGCAGCTTGGCCCAAGGGGACAGGGGGCGATTAGATACGCAGTATTTT.

The V call is TRBV6-4, the J call TRBJ1-5; 9 bases are a match to TRBD1. Losses at the gene ends were 5 bases for V and 0 bases for J; bases not matched to a gene: 14. The CDR3 length is 19 residues. CDR1 and CDR2 from the germline V gene are MRHNA and SNTAGT. The CDR3 loop reads CASSILWDRVLDSNQPQHF. DNA of the CDR3: TGTGCCAGCAGTATCCTCTGGGACAGGGTGTTGGATAGCAATCAGCCCCAGCATTTT.

This clonotype was detected many times. This rearrangement joins TRBV27 to TRBJ2-3; D gene uncertain. The CDR3 sequence is 16 residues long. Trimming took 0 bases from V and 1 from J, leaving 11 bases between them. The germline V gene has CDR1 MNHEY and CDR2 SMNVEV (reference sequence). CDR3 amino acids: CASSLSPSRRTDTQYF. The DNA for the CDR3 is TGTGCCAGCAGTTTATCGCCTTCGCGGCGCACAGATACGCAGTATTTT.

This clonotype came up many times. The rearrangement links TRBV10-3 to TRBJ2-3; D unresolved. CDR1 and CDR2 from the germline V gene are ENHRY and SYGVKD. There are 12 residues in the CDR3. The V end was cut by 8 bases, the J end by 3 bases, with 9 bases between. CDR3 loop: CAIAAGTDTQYF. Here the CDR3 DNA reads TGTGCCATCGCCGCCGGGACAGATACGCAGTATTTT.

There are a few counts of this clonotype. A much more abundant neighbour one base away suggests this may be a read error. The V gene is TRBV5-5, the J gene TRBJ2-7; D is unclear. CDR3 length equals 15 residues. Looked up from germline, CDR1 is SGHKS and CDR2 is YYEKEE (reference sequence). The CDR3 protein is CASSLAEAKTYEQSF. The CDR3 nucleotides read TGTGCCAGCAGCTTAGCAGAGGCCAAAACCTACGAGCAGTCCTTC.

DNA of the CDR3: TGTGCCAGCAGCCCGGGGACTAGCGGGAATCTGGTGGAGCAGTACTTC. This codes for CASSPGTSGNLVEQYF. The gene calls are TRBV13 and TRBJ2-7, with 13 bases matching TRBD2. Germline trimming cut 5 bases from V and 7 bases from J; bases unmatched to any gene: 11. The CDR3 sequence is 16 residues long. CDR1 and CDR2 from the germline V gene are PRHDT and FYEKMQ (reference sequence).

This chain links TRBV5-1 with TRBJ2-7, with 9 positions matching TRBD2. Germline CDR1 SGHRS, CDR2 YFSETQ. This CDR3 is 16 amino acids long. The J segment lost 2 bases and the V segment lost 0 bases, leaving 6 bases of the junction unmatched. The CDR3 spells CASSLALVAGAYEQYF. Written as DNA, the CDR3 is TGCGCCAGCAGCTTGGCTTTGGTAGCGGGAGCCTACGAGCAGTACTTC.

The chain joins TRBV5-6 to TRBJ2-7; no clear D gene. From germline, CDR1 is SGHDT and CDR2 YYEEEE. CDR3 length: 14 residues. Trimming took 3 bases from V and 5 from J, leaving 15 bases between them. CDR3 coding DNA: TGTGCCAGCAGCTGGCCCGGACGATACAACGAGCAGTACTTC. Its translation is CASSWPGRYNEQYF.

This clonotype was counted between two and nine times. V gene TRBV12-3 or TRBV12-4 combines with J gene TRBJ2-5; D might be TRBD2 (6 bases). This CDR3 spans 13 amino acids. With 6 bases removed from V and 4 bases from J, the gap between germline ends came to 12 bases. The CDR3 DNA reads as TGTGCCAGCAGAGGGTCGACTAGAGAGACCCAGTACTTC. Protein product: CASRGSTRETQYF.

This chain joins TRBV19 and TRBJ1-5; D ambiguous. The V gene lost 5 bases and the J gene lost 6 bases, with 17 bases spanning the gap. Germline lookup yields CDR1 LNHDA and CDR2 SQIVND (reference sequence). The CDR3 length is 15 residues. CDR3 residues: CASSGRPQWSQPQHF. CDR3 in DNA: TGTGCCAGTAGTGGTCGACCTCAATGGAGTCAGCCCCAGCATTTT.

Only a few counts were recorded for this clonotype. The V and J genes are TRBV3-1 and TRBJ1-1, with a weak D call TRBD1 (5 bases). CDR3 length equals 13 residues. V lost 3 bases to trimming and J lost 13 bases, with 18 bases between them. Germline V gene sequence: CDR1 LGHDT, CDR2 YNNKEL (reference sequence). CDR3 sequence: CASSHTGGPTNFF. CDR3 sequence (DNA): TGTGCCAGCAGCCATACGGGGGGACCTACTAATTTCTTT. The whole variable domain, remainder taken from reference TRBV3-1 and TRBJ1-1, is DTAVSQTPKYLVTQMGNDKSIKCEQNLGHDTMYWYKQDSKKFLKIMFSYNNKELIINETVPNRFSPKSPDKAHLNLHINSLELGDSAVYFCASSHTGGPTNFFGQGTRLTVV.

This clonotype came up a few times. J is TRBJ2-7 and V is TRBV6-2 or TRBV6-3; 10 positions match TRBD1. The length of the CDR3 is 15 residues. Trimming took 5 bases from V and 1 from J; bases not matched to a gene: 5. Germline V gives CDR1 MNHEY, CDR2 SVGEGT. CDR3 nucleotide sequence: TGTGCCAGCAGTCCACGGGGACAGGGGTCCTACGAGCAGTACTTC. As protein: CASSPRGQGSYEQYF.

A few counts support this clonotype. V and J are TRBV20-1 and TRBJ2-3; 7 bases agree with TRBD1. J lost 3 bases, V lost 1 base, and 7 bases had no gene match. This CDR3 is 15 amino acids long. Germline values: CDR1 DFQATT, CDR2 SNEGSKA (reference sequence). The CDR3 here is CSARGSQGVTDTQYF. CDR3 nucleotides: TGCAGTGCTAGAGGCTCCCAGGGGGTGACAGATACGCAGTATTTT.

This clonotype has just a few counts. This chain connects TRBV5-6 to TRBJ2-1, with D possibly being TRBD1 or TRBD2 (5 bases each). Germline loops: CDR1 SGHDT, CDR2 YYEEEE. This CDR3 is 15 amino acids long. V dropped 0 bases and J dropped 12 bases, with 19 bases sitting between them. The CDR3 nucleotides read TGTGCCAGCAGCTTGGTAATGGGGACCGCGATGGGGCAGTTCTTC. As protein: CASSLVMGTAMGQFF. Full variable domain (remainder filled in from reference TRBV5-6 and TRBJ2-1): DAGVTQSPTHLIKTRGQQVTLRCSPKSGHDTVSWYQQALGQGPQFIFQYYEEEERQRGNFPDRFSGHQFPNYSSELNVNALLLGDSALYLCASSLVMGTAMGQFFGPGTRLTVL.

This clonotype was detected a few times. The chain is built from TRBV7-2 and TRBJ2-7; 11 bases are a match to TRBD2. CDR3 size: 18 residues. With V trimmed by 0 bases and J by 0 bases, 7 bases remained unmatched. Per germline, CDR1 SGHTA and CDR2 FQGNSA. CDR3 protein: CASSLAFSGRASSYEQYF. The CDR3 nucleotides are TGTGCCAGCAGCTTAGCTTTTAGCGGGAGGGCGAGCTCCTACGAGCAGTACTTC. The whole variable domain, filled in from reference TRBV7-2 and TRBJ2-7, reads GAGVSQSPSNKVTEKGKDVELRCDPISGHTALYWYRQSLGQGLEFLIYFQGNSAPDKSGLPSDRFSAERTGGSVSTLTIQRTQQEDSAVYLCASSLAFSGRASSYEQYFGPGTRLTVT.

This clonotype was found a few times. The chain uses TRBV6-5 and TRBJ2-7, with D maybe TRBD1 (6 bases). The length of the CDR3 is 14 residues. Trimming removed 2 bases from V and 6 bases from J, with 14 bases in between. The germline V gene encodes CDR1 MNHEY and CDR2 SVGAGI. This chain's CDR3 is CASSYGQGFGEQYF. In nucleotides, the CDR3 is TGTGCCAGCAGTTACGGGCAGGGGTTCGGCGAGCAGTACTTC.

This clonotype was observed a few times. The rearrangement links TRBV5-1 to TRBJ1-1, with D maybe TRBD1 (5 bases). CDR3 length: 15 residues. Trimming cost V 4 bases and J 5 bases, with 18 bases left between them. Germline CDR1 is SGHRS and CDR2 is YFSETQ. The CDR3, as DNA: TGCGCCAGCAGCCTGACTGCAGGACATAATACTGAAGCTTTCTTT. Translation gives CASSLTAGHNTEAFF.

This chain connects TRBV5-1 to TRBJ2-2; D remains ambiguous. The CDR3 runs to 15 residues. Trimming removed 3 bases at V and 3 bases at J, with 12 bases between. Germline V lookup: CDR1 SGHRS, CDR2 YFSETQ. The CDR3 region is CASSYRVGDTGELFF. Here the CDR3 DNA reads TGCGCCAGCAGCTACAGAGTTGGGGACACCGGGGAGCTGTTTTTT.